Following are 4 T cell receptor beta chains from one sample sequenced in a study of blood T cell repertoires in COVID-19. Here immunoSEQ multiplex PCR was the method, and the copy in TCRdb shows in-frame clones only, minus some. In the table there are a few hundred thousand clones, around 84% of which are singletons. Source material: peripheral blood. These receptors were collected from a man in his forties or fifties who had recovered from COVID-19.

This clone was seen a single time. The chain links TRBV14 to TRBJ2-5; 9 bases align to TRBD1. The CDR3 length is 18 residues. The V segment lost 4 bases and the J segment 5 bases; nucleotides outside the gene matches: 17. From germline, CDR1 is SGHDN and CDR2 FVKESK. The CDR3 reads CASSPTKGPGQGRETQYF. In DNA form, the CDR3 reads TGTGCCAGCAGCCCAACCAAGGGTCCCGGACAGGGGAGGGAGACCCAGTACTTC.

The rearrangement joins TRBV28 to TRBJ1-2, with 7 bases that match TRBD1. Unmatched junction bases numbered 4, after V lost 7 bases and J lost 2 bases. The germline V gene encodes CDR1 MDHEN and CDR2 SYDVKM. The CDR3 is made up of 13 amino acids. CDR3 region: CASIPTGNYGYTF. The CDR3 coding sequence is TGTGCCAGCATACCGACAGGGAACTATGGCTACACCTTC.

The rearrangement uses TRBV18 and TRBJ2-7; 13 bases fit TRBD2. After removal of 4 bases from V and 5 bases from J, the junction contained 5 bases not matched to a gene. CDR1 is KGHSH, CDR2 LQKENI, per germline. This CDR3 region has 15 residues. The CDR3 loop is CASSLRTSGRNEQYF. In DNA form, the CDR3 reads TGTGCCAGCTCACTACGGACTAGCGGGAGAAACGAGCAGTACTTC.

The V call is TRBV21-1, the J call TRBJ2-1; the table assigns TRBD2, which was not confirmed against the DNA. TRBV21-1 constitutes a pseudogene. This CDR3 is built from 16 residues. The CDR3 nucleotides read TGTGCCAGCAGCACAGAAGCGGGAAGGGTCTACAATGAGCAGTTCTTC. It specifies CASSTEAGRVYNEQFF.